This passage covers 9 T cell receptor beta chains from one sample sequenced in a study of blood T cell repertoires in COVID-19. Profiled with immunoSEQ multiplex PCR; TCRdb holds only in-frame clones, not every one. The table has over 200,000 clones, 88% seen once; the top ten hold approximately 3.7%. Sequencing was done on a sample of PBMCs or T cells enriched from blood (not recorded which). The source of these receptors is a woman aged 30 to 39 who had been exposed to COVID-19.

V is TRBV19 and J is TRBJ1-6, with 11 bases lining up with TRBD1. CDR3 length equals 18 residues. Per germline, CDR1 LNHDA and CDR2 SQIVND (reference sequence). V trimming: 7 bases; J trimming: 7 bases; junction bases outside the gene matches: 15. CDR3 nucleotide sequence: TGTGCCAGTACAAGTCTGATGGCGGGACAGGGGGGGAATTCACCCCTCCACTTT. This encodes CASTSLMAGQGGNSPLHF.

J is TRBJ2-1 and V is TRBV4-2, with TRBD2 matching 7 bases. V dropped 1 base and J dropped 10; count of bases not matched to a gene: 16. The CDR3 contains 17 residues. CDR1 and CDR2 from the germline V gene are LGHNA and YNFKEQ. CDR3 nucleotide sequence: TGTGCCAGCAGCCAAGTACCGGCGGGAGCGCCTCTGTACGAGCAGTTCTTC. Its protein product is CASSQVPAGAPLYEQFF.

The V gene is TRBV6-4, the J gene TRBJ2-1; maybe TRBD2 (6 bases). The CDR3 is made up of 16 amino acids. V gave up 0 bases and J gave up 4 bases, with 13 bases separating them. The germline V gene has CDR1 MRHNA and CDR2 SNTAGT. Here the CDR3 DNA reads TGTGCCAGCAGTGACTCCAGCGGGTCCCTTTACAATGAGCAGTTCTTC. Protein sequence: CASSDSSGSLYNEQFF.

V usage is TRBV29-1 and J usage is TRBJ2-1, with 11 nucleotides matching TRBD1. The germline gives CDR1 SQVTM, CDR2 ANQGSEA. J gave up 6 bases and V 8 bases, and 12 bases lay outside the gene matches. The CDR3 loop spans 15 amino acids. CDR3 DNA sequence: TGCAGCACCTTGGGACAGGGGGTACTCGTCAATGAGCAGTTCTTC. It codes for CSTLGQGVLVNEQFF.

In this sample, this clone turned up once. CDR3 coding DNA: TGTGCCAGCAGTCGAACAGGGAACACTGAAGCTTTCTTT. Its protein product is CASSRTGNTEAFF. This chain joins TRBV6-5 and TRBJ1-1; D might be TRBD1 (5 bases). V lost 5 bases to trimming and J lost 1 base, with 8 bases between them. From germline, CDR1 is MNHEY and CDR2 SVGAGI. This CDR3 contains 13 residues.

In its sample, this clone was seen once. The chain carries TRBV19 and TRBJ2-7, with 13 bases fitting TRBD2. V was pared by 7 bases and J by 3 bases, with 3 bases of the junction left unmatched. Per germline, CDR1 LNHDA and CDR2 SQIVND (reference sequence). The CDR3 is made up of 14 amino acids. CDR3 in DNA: TGTGCCAGTATTGGGACTAGCGGGGACTACGAGCAGTACTTC. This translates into CASIGTSGDYEQYF.

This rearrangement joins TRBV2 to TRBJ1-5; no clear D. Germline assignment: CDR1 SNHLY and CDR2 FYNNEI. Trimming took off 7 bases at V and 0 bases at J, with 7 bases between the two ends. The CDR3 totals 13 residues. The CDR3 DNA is TGTGCCAGCACCGGACTTAGCAATCAGCCCCAGCATTTT. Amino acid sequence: CASTGLSNQPQHF.

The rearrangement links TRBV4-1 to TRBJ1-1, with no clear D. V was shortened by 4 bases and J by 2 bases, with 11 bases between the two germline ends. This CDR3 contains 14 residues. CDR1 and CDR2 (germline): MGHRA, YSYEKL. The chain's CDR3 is CASSPRQTNTEAFF. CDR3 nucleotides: TGCGCCAGCAGCCCGCGGCAGACCAACACTGAAGCTTTCTTT.

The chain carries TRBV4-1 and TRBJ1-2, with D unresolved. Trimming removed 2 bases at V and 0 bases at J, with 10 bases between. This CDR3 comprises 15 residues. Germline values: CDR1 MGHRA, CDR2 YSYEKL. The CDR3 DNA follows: TGCGCCAGCAGCCAAAACCAACTAGCTAACTATGGCTACACCTTC. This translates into CASSQNQLANYGYTF.